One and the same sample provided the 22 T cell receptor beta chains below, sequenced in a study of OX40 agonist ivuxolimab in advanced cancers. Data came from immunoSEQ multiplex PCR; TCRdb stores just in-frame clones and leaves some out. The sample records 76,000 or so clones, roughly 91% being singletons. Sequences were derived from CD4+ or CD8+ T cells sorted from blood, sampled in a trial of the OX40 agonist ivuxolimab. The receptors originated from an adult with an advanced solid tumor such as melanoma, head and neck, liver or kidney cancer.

The CDR3 loop reads CASSSPGGGTEAFF. The CDR3 bases are TGTGCCAGCAGTTCCCCGGGGGGGGGCACTGAAGCTTTCTTT. The V call is TRBV28, the J call TRBJ1-1; the D gene is possibly TRBD1 (5 bases). The CDR3 extends over 14 amino acids. V lost 4 bases and J lost 4, with 13 bases in between. CDR1 is MDHEN, CDR2 SYDVKM, per germline. Full variable domain (rest looked up from reference TRBV28 and TRBJ1-1): DVKVTQSSRYLVKRTGEKVFLECVQDMDHENMFWYRQDPGLGLRLIYFSYDVKMKEKGDIPEGYSVSREKKERFSLILESASTNQTSMYLCASSSPGGGTEAFFGQGTRLTVV.

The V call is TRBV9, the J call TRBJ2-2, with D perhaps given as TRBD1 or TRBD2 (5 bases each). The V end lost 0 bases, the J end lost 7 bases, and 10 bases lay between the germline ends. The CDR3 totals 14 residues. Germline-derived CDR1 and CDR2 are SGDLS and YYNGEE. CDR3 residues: CASSVEGDGGELFF. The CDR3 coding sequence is TGTGCCAGCAGCGTAGAAGGGGACGGCGGGGAGCTGTTTTTT.

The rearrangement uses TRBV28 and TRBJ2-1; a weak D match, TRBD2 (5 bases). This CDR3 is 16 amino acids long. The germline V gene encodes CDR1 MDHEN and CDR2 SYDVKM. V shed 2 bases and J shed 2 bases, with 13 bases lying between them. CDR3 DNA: TGTGCCAGCAGTTTAGATGAGGGAGTTCCCTACAATGAGCAGTTCTTC. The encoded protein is CASSLDEGVPYNEQFF.

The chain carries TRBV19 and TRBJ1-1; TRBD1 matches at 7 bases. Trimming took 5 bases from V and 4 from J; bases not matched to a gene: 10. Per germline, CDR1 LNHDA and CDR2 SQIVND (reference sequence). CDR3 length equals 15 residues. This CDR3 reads CASSPSGTAGTEAFF. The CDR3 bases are TGTGCCAGTAGTCCTTCCGGGACAGCAGGCACTGAAGCTTTCTTT.

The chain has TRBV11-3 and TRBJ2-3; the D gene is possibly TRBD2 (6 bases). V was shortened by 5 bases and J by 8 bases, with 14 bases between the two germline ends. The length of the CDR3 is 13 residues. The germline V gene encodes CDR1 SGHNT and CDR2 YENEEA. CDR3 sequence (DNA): TGTGCCAGCAGCCCCGCCTTGGGGGGTACGCAGTATTTT. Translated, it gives CASSPALGGTQYF.

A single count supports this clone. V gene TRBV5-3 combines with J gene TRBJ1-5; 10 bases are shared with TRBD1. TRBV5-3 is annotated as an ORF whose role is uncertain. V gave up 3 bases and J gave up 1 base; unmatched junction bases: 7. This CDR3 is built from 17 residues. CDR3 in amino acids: CARSWGPGQGSNQPQHF. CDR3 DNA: TGTGCCAGAAGCTGGGGCCCGGGACAGGGGAGCAATCAGCCCCAGCATTTT.

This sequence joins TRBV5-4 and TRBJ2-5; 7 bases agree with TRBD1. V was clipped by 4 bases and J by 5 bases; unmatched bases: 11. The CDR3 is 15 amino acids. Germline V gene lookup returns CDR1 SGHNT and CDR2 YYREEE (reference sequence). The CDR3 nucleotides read TGTGCCAGCAGCCGCTGGACAGGTGATTTGGAGACCCAGTACTTC. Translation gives CASSRWTGDLETQYF.

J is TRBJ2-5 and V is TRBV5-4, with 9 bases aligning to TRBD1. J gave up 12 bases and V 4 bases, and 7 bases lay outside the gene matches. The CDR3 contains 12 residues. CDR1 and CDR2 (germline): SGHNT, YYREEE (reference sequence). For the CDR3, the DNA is TGTGCCAGCAGCCCTGGGACAGGGCGGGAGTACTTC. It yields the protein CASSPGTGREYF.

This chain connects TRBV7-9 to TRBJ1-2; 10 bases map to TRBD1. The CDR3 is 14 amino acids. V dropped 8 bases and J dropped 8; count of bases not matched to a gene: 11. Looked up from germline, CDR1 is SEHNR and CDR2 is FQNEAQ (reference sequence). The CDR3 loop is CASAEDRGSWGYTF. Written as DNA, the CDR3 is TGTGCCAGCGCCGAGGACAGGGGGTCTTGGGGCTACACCTTC.

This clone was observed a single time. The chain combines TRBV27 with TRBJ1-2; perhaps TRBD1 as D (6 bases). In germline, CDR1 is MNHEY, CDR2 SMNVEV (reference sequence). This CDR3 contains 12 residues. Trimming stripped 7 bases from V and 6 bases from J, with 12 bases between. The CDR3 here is CASKGGAHGYTF. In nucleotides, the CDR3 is TGTGCCAGCAAGGGGGGGGCTCATGGCTACACCTTC.

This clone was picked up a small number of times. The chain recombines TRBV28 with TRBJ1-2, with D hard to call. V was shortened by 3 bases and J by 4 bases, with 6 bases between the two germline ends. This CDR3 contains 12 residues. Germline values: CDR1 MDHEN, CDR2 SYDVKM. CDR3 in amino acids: CASSFSGYGYTF. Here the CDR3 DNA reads TGTGCCAGCAGTTTTTCGGGCTATGGCTACACCTTC.

This CDR3 reads CASSDMGLSSYNEQFF. CDR3 bases: TGTGCCAGCAGTGATATGGGACTGTCCTCCTACAATGAGCAGTTCTTC. The chain joins TRBV2 to TRBJ2-1; tentative D call: TRBD2 (6 bases). Per the germline V gene, CDR1 is SNHLY and CDR2 is FYNNEI. Between the trimmed V and J ends, which lost 3 bases and 0 bases, there was a span of 12 bases. The CDR3 contains 16 residues.

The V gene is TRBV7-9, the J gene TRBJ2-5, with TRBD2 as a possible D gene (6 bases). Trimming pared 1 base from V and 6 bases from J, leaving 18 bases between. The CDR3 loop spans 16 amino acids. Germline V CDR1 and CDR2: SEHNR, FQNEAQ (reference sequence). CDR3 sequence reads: CASSLGGAGPIKTQYF. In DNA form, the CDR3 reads TGTGCCAGCAGCTTAGGCGGGGCAGGACCCATAAAGACCCAGTACTTC.

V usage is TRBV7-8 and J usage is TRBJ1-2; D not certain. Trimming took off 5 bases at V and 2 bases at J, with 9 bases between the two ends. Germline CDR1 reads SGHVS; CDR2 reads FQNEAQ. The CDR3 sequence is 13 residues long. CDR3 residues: CASSADRNYGYTF. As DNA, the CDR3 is TGTGCCAGCAGCGCGGATCGGAACTATGGCTACACCTTC.

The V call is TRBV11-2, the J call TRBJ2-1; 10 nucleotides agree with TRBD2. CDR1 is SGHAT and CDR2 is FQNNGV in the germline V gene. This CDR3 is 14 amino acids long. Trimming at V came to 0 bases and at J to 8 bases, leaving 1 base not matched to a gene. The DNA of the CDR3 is TGTGCCAGCAGCTTAGATCTAGCGGGAGATGAGCAGTTCTTC. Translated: CASSLDLAGDEQFF.

DNA of the CDR3: TGTGCCAGCAGTTTGGTCGGGAGGGCCCTTGACAATGAGCAGTTCTTC. It translates to CASSLVGRALDNEQFF. V and J are TRBV28 and TRBJ2-1, with 8 bases identical to TRBD2. V lost 3 bases and J lost 5; bases outside the gene matches: 9. Germline loops: CDR1 MDHEN, CDR2 SYDVKM. The CDR3 length is 16 residues.

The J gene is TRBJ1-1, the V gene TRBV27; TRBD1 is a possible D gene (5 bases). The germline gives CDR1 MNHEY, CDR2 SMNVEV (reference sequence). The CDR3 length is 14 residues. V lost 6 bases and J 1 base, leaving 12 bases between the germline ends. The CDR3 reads CASRVGLTNTEAFF. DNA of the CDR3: TGTGCCAGCAGGGTGGGACTTACGAACACTGAAGCTTTCTTT.

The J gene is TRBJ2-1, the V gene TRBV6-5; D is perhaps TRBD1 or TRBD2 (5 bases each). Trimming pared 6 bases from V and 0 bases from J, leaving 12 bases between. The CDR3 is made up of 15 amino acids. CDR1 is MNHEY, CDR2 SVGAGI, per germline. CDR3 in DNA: TGTGCCAGCAGGTCCGGGACCGGCTCCTACAATGAGCAGTTCTTC. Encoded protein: CASRSGTGSYNEQFF.

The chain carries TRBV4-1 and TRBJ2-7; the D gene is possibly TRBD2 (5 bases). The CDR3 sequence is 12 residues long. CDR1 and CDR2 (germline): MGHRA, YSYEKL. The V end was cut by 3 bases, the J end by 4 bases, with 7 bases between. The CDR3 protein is CASSHGGYEQYF. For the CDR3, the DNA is TGCGCCAGCAGCCATGGAGGATACGAGCAGTACTTC.

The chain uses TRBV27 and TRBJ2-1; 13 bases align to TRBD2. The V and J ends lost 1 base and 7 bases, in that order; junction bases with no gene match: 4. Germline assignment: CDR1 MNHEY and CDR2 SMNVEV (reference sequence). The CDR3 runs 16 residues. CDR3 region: CASSLWTSGSRNEQFF. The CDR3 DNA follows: TGTGCCAGCAGTTTATGGACTAGCGGGAGTCGTAATGAGCAGTTCTTC.

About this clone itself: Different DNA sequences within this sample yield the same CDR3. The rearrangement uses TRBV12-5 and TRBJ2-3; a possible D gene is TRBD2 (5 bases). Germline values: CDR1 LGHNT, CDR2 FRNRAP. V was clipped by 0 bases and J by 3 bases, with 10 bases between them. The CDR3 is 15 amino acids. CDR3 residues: CASGLVRGSTDTQYF. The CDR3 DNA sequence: TGTGCTAGTGGTTTGGTAAGAGGGAGTACAGATACGCAGTATTTT.

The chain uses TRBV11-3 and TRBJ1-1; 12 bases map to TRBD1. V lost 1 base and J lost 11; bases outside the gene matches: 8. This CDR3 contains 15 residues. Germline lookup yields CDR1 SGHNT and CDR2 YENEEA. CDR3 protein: CASSLAGQGASGAFF. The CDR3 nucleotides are TGTGCCAGCAGCTTAGCGGGACAGGGGGCGTCAGGGGCTTTCTTT.